These 13 T cell receptor beta chains were sequenced from one sample in a study of cytomegalovirus exposure and HLA in healthy donors. 60 Vbeta and 13 Jbeta primers were used in PCR. This table comes from immunoSEQ multiplex PCR, and its TCRdb copy is limited to in-frame clones, with some not included. Counted here are roughly 140,000 clones, about four fifths occurring once; the ten biggest clones make up 2.8%. Sequencing used PBMCs. The receptors were sampled from a male donor in good health and CMV-seronegative.

V is TRBV25-1 and J is TRBJ2-1; 11 nucleotides line up with TRBD1. The germline gives CDR1 MGHDK, CDR2 SYGVNS. This CDR3 comprises 16 residues. V was clipped by 2 bases and J by 5 bases; unmatched bases: 5. CDR3 in DNA: TGTGCCAGCAGTGAACGCGGACAGGGGGCCCACAATGAGCAGTTCTTC. It encodes CASSERGQGAHNEQFF.

The chain links TRBV19 to TRBJ2-1; TRBD1 aligns across 7 bases. CDR3 size: 14 residues. The J segment lost 4 bases and the V segment lost 1 base, leaving 1 base of the junction unmatched. Germline lookup yields CDR1 LNHDA and CDR2 SQIVND (reference sequence). The CDR3 reads CASSIGQGYNEQFF. The CDR3 DNA reads TGTGCCAGTAGTATAGGACAGGGTTACAATGAGCAGTTCTTC. The entire variable domain, with the rest obtained from reference TRBV19 and TRBJ2-1, is as follows: DGGITQSPKYLFRKEGQNVTLSCEQNLNHDAMYWYRQDPGQGLRLIYYSQIVNDFQKGDIAEGYSVSREKKESFPLTVTSAQKNPTAFYLCASSIGQGYNEQFFGPGTRLTVL.

The chain combines TRBV13 with TRBJ2-7, with TRBD2 matching 11 bases. V lost 5 bases and J lost 5; bases outside the gene matches: 17. CDR1 is PRHDT, CDR2 FYEKMQ, per germline (reference sequence). The CDR3 loop spans 18 amino acids. The CDR3 spells CASSVTSGGLLVSHEQYF. The CDR3 bases are TGTGCCAGCAGCGTCACTAGCGGGGGCCTACTAGTGTCCCACGAGCAGTACTTC.

This chain joins TRBV18 and TRBJ1-1, with TRBD1 matching 8 bases. J lost 1 base, V lost 3 bases, and 4 bases had no gene match. Germline CDR1 and CDR2: KGHSH and LQKENI. The CDR3 extends over 15 amino acids. CDR3 sequence (DNA): TGTGCCAGCTCACCCGGACAGGGACGGAACACTGAAGCTTTCTTT. Its protein is CASSPGQGRNTEAFF.

The J gene is TRBJ2-3, the V gene TRBV7-3; a possible D gene is TRBD2 (6 bases). In germline, CDR1 is SGHTA, CDR2 FQGTGA. The CDR3 is 16 amino acids. The ends were cut back, 6 bases at V and 6 bases at J, with 22 bases in the middle. CDR3 residues: CASSAQGAGGVDTQYF. CDR3 nucleotide sequence: TGTGCCAGCAGTGCGCAGGGAGCCGGAGGGGTCGATACGCAGTATTTT. Complete variable domain (other parts from reference TRBV7-3 and TRBJ2-3): GAGVSQTPSNKVTEKGKYVELRCDPISGHTALYWYRQSLGQGPEFLIYFQGTGAADDSGLPNDRFFAVRPEGSVSTLKIQRTERGDSAVYLCASSAQGAGGVDTQYFGPGTRLTVL.

The chain has TRBV7-3 and TRBJ2-6, with TRBD2 matching over 11 bases. Germline V lookup: CDR1 SGHTA, CDR2 FQGTGA. Trimming cost V 5 bases and J 0 bases; bases outside gene matches: 9. CDR3 length: 19 amino acids. In DNA, the CDR3 is TGTGCCAGCAGCAGCGGCGGGACTAGCGGTAGCTCTGGGGCCAACGTCCTGACTTTC. Amino acid sequence: CASSSGGTSGSSGANVLTF.

CDR3 coding DNA: TGTGCCAGCAGCTTGGGACAGGGCGGATCTAACTATGGCTACACCTTC. Translating gives CASSLGQGGSNYGYTF. This chain joins TRBV7-6 and TRBJ1-2, with 9 bases aligning to TRBD1. This CDR3 region has 16 residues. Germline CDR1 is SGHVS and CDR2 is FNYEAQ. The V segment lost 3 bases and the J segment 0 bases; nucleotides outside the gene matches: 5.

The V call is TRBV6-5, the J call TRBJ2-1; D not certain. V was cut by 7 bases and J by 7 bases, with 14 bases left in between. The CDR3 loop spans 13 amino acids. In germline, CDR1 is MNHEY, CDR2 SVGAGI. The CDR3 region is CASKSSVINEQFF. The CDR3 DNA follows: TGTGCCAGCAAATCATCAGTGATTAATGAGCAGTTCTTC.

This clone has only one observation. J is TRBJ1-4 and V is TRBV2; weak D call: TRBD1 (5 bases). V was trimmed by 7 bases and J by 2 bases, leaving 26 bases between them. Germline CDR1 is SNHLY and CDR2 is FYNNEI. The CDR3 extends over 19 amino acids. CDR3 DNA sequence: TGTGCCAGCAACCTCGAGAGTACAGGATGGAGGGCGACTAATGAAAAACTGTTTTTT. Translated: CASNLESTGWRATNEKLFF.

V is TRBV9 and J is TRBJ2-1, with 10 positions matching TRBD1. V was pared by 3 bases and J by 0 bases, with 0 bases of the junction left unmatched. This CDR3 region has 15 residues. The V gene's germline CDR1 is SGDLS and CDR2 YYNGEE. CDR3 sequence reads: CASSGTGGSYNEQFF. DNA for the CDR3: TGTGCCAGCAGCGGGACAGGGGGCTCCTACAATGAGCAGTTCTTC.

The chain uses TRBV25-1 and TRBJ2-6; D ambiguous. The germline CDR1 and CDR2 sequences are MGHDK and SYGVNS. Trimming shortened V by 6 bases and J by 0 bases, and 9 bases separated the two germline ends. This CDR3 has 15 residues. The CDR3 loop is CASSGVISGANVLTF. The CDR3 DNA is TGTGCCAGCAGCGGTGTAATCTCTGGGGCCAACGTCCTGACTTTC.

The V and J genes are TRBV7-8 and TRBJ2-7; maybe TRBD2 (5 bases). V lost 0 bases, J lost 13 bases, and 16 bases lay in between. Per the germline V gene, CDR1 is SGHVS and CDR2 is FQNEAQ. The CDR3 covers 13 residues. The CDR3 here is CASSLASLGSTYF. The DNA of the CDR3 is TGTGCCAGCAGCTTAGCATCTTTAGGGAGTACCTACTTC. Full variable domain (rest looked up from reference TRBV7-8 and TRBJ2-7): GAGVSQSPRYKVAKRGQDVALRCDPISGHVSLFWYQQALGQGPEFLTYFQNEAQLDKSGLPSDRFFAERPEGSVSTLKIQRTQQEDSAVYLCASSLASLGSTYFGPGTRLTVT.

This rearrangement joins TRBV10-3 to TRBJ1-1, with 8 bases lining up with TRBD1. Germline assignment: CDR1 ENHRY and CDR2 SYGVKD. With 5 bases clipped from V and 5 bases from J, the junction kept 4 bases outside the gene matches. The CDR3 extends over 13 amino acids. The CDR3 sequence: CAISLDRGTEAFF. The CDR3 region has the DNA TGTGCCATCAGTTTAGACAGGGGTACTGAAGCTTTCTTT.